This entry describes one T cell receptor beta chain. Its binding antigen is unknown. No qualities accompany the bases; no much larger clone lies one base away. The sequencer was an Illumina HiSeq 2500. Quantitative 5'-RACE with molecular barcodes was the method used to prepare the TCR beta libraries. In the original analysis: A new computational method, built on a probabilistic model of VDJ rearrangement, was used to identify disease-linked TCR variants. TCRdb cleaned the public reads at Q25 with fastp, built clones with MiXCR and kept in-frame beta chains. Each record represents a unique CDR3 protein, reported with the most common genes and DNA among its rows. The V and J calls follow TCRdb's processing rather than the paper's. A total of hundreds of thousands of distinct CDR3 sequences appear in this sample, roughly 8.2% of them only once. The top ten constitute 4.8% of the sample. These data come from a study of CD8 T cells in ankylosing spondylitis (dated by TCRdb to about 2017). Context from the whole study: To find TCR variants linked to disease, the study profiled T cell receptor beta repertoires in ankylosing spondylitis patients and healthy donors. In total, the full study cohort was made up of 85 to 140 healthy donors and 25 ankylosing spondylitis patients. Peripheral blood was sampled, and synovial fluid was also collected from ankylosing spondylitis patients.

The germline V gene (reference sequence) gives CDR1 as LNHNV and CDR2 as YYDKDF. Reading from cysteine to phenylalanine, the CDR3 counts 20 amino acids. The read is trimmed to its CDR3 DNA, 60 bases read in frame from base 1. On the study overall, not on this receptor specifically: Some motif variants were previously reported in synovial fluid and blood of reactive arthritis patients, suggesting common disease-initiation mechanisms. The disease-linked clones were reported as significantly enriched in matched synovial fluid samples from ankylosing spondylitis patients. Blood from ankylosing spondylitis patients appeared to be characterized by a TCR beta motif composed of eight highly homologous amino acid variants. In peripheral blood, the disease-linked clones were found at relatively low frequencies and had a CD8+ phenotype.

Recombination linked TRBV15 to TRBJ2-1, with the D call perhaps TRBD1 or TRBD2, as 5 bases match in each case. The TCR originated in a female donor with ankylosing spondylitis or in good health (not recorded which). The specimen was blood, either unsorted or a sorted T cell fraction (not recorded which). The DNA is as follows: TGTGCGGTCTTGGGGGTGGGCAGCCCCTTCCCACTGTGCTCCTACAATGAGCAGTTCTTC. It translates as CAVLGVGSPFPLCSYNEQFF.